A selection of T cell receptor beta chains follows, all from one sample in a study of blood T cell repertoires in COVID-19. The data were produced by immunoSEQ multiplex PCR, yet TCRdb's version contains in-frame clones alone and is incomplete. This table has about 64,000 clones, 70% to 90% appearing once. The source material was peripheral blood. The receptors originated from a man in his sixties or seventies with acute or convalescent COVID-19. Both conserved end residues are part of each CDR3. D genes are given only for firm matches. A clone size is listed for some rows: how often the clone was seen (once, few, many), or a class if it is expanded.

V gene: TRBV20-1; D gene: .; J gene: TRBJ2-6; clone size: .; CDR3 protein: CSASPQGTGANVLTF; CDR3 DNA: TGCAGTGCTAGTCCACAGGGAACTGGGGCCAACGTCCTGACTTTC
V gene: TRBV7-3; D gene: .; J gene: TRBJ1-1; clone size: .; CDR3 protein: CASARFVNTEAFF; CDR3 DNA: TGTGCCAGCGCCCGGTTCGTGAACACTGAAGCTTTCTTT
V gene: TRBV2; D gene: .; J gene: TRBJ1-2; clone size: .; CDR3 protein: CASSENRVNYGYTF; CDR3 DNA: TGTGCCAGCAGTGAAAATCGTGTTAACTATGGCTACACCTTC
V gene: TRBV18; D gene: TRBD1; J gene: TRBJ1-1; clone size: .; CDR3 protein: CASSPSAGGAEAFF; CDR3 DNA: TGTGCCAGCTCACCATCCGCAGGGGGCGCGGAAGCTTTCTTT
V gene: TRBV7-2; D gene: TRBD1; J gene: TRBJ1-1; clone size: few; CDR3 protein: CASSLEPGQIMNTEAFF; CDR3 DNA: TGTGCCAGCAGCTTAGAGCCGGGACAGATAATGAACACTGAAGCTTTCTTT
V gene: TRBV18; D gene: .; J gene: TRBJ1-1; clone size: .; CDR3 protein: CASSPQRDGRTEAFF; CDR3 DNA: TGTGCCAGCTCACCGCAAAGAGATGGGCGCACTGAAGCTTTCTTT
V gene: TRBV28; D gene: .; J gene: TRBJ2-6; clone size: .; CDR3 protein: CAVTTSGANVLTF; CDR3 DNA: TGTGCCGTAACTACCTCTGGGGCCAACGTCCTGACTTTC
V gene: TRBV7-6; D gene: .; J gene: TRBJ1-1; clone size: .; CDR3 protein: CASSLTGMNTEAFF; CDR3 DNA: TGTGCCAGCAGCTTGACAGGCATGAACACTGAAGCTTTCTTT
V gene: TRBV6-2/TRBV6-3; D gene: TRBD1; J gene: TRBJ2-2; clone size: .; CDR3 protein: CASSDQGGQNTGELFF; CDR3 DNA: TGTGCCAGCAGTGACCAAGGGGGCCAAAACACCGGGGAGCTGTTTTTT
V gene: TRBV11-2; D gene: TRBD1; J gene: TRBJ1-1; clone size: .; CDR3 protein: CASRQGQLNTEAFF; CDR3 DNA: TGTGCCAGCAGACAGGGACAGTTAAACACTGAAGCTTTCTTT
V gene: TRBV19; D gene: .; J gene: TRBJ2-2; clone size: .; CDR3 protein: CASSLRINTGELFF; CDR3 DNA: TGTGCCAGTAGTTTGCGGATTAACACCGGGGAGCTGTTTTTT
V gene: TRBV5-4; D gene: .; J gene: TRBJ2-7; clone size: .; CDR3 protein: CASSRSSQNEQYF; CDR3 DNA: TGTGCCAGCAGCCGCAGTTCACAAAACGAGCAGTACTTC
V gene: TRBV15; D gene: TRBD1; J gene: TRBJ1-1; clone size: .; CDR3 protein: CATSPGTGGRTEAFF; CDR3 DNA: TGTGCCACCAGCCCTGGGACAGGGGGGAGGACTGAAGCTTTCTTT
V gene: TRBV7-3; D gene: .; J gene: TRBJ2-3; clone size: .; CDR3 protein: CASSFGGGPMGTDTQYF; CDR3 DNA: TGTGCCAGCAGCTTTGGGGGGGGCCCCATGGGAACAGATACGCAGTATTTT
V gene: TRBV20-1; D gene: .; J gene: TRBJ1-1; clone size: .; CDR3 protein: CSASPQGTLNTEAFF; CDR3 DNA: TGCAGTGCTAGTCCCCAGGGGACACTAAACACTGAAGCTTTCTTT
V gene: TRBV2; D gene: .; J gene: TRBJ2-7; clone size: few; CDR3 protein: CASRWDKVGFYEQYF; CDR3 DNA: TGTGCCAGCAGATGGGACAAGGTGGGATTCTACGAGCAGTACTTC
V gene: TRBV4-2; D gene: TRBD1; J gene: TRBJ1-1; clone size: .; CDR3 protein: CASSPRQGLGNTEAFF; CDR3 DNA: TGTGCCAGCAGCCCCCGACAGGGGCTAGGGAACACTGAAGCTTTCTTT
V gene: TRBV12-5; D gene: .; J gene: TRBJ2-2; clone size: once; CDR3 protein: CASARGGGELFF; CDR3 DNA: TGTGCTAGTGCCCGAGGCGGGGGGGAGCTGTTTTTT
V gene: TRBV9; D gene: .; J gene: TRBJ1-5; clone size: .; CDR3 protein: CASSVGEGRNQPQHF; CDR3 DNA: TGTGCCAGCAGCGTAGGTGAAGGGAGGAATCAGCCCCAGCATTTT
V gene: TRBV4-3; D gene: .; J gene: TRBJ1-2; clone size: .; CDR3 protein: CASSQDLGQNYGYTF; CDR3 DNA: TGCGCCAGCAGCCAAGATCTTGGGCAGAACTATGGCTACACCTTC
V gene: TRBV15; D gene: .; J gene: TRBJ1-1; clone size: .; CDR3 protein: CATSRLFGGLRNTEAFF; CDR3 DNA: TGTGCCACCAGCAGGTTATTTGGGGGACTAAGGAACACTGAAGCTTTCTTT
V gene: TRBV12-3/TRBV12-4; D gene: .; J gene: TRBJ1-1; clone size: .; CDR3 protein: CASSRLGHEAFF; CDR3 DNA: TGTGCCAGCAGTCGACTTGGACATGAAGCTTTCTTT
V gene: TRBV6-2/TRBV6-3; D gene: .; J gene: TRBJ2-3; clone size: .; CDR3 protein: CASTPGGASTDTQYF; CDR3 DNA: TGTGCCAGCACCCCAGGTGGGGCTAGCACAGATACGCAGTATTTT
V gene: TRBV15; D gene: TRBD1; J gene: TRBJ1-6; clone size: .; CDR3 protein: CATSRTGFVNSPLHF; CDR3 DNA: TGTGCCACCAGCAGGACAGGGTTCGTGAATTCACCCCTCCACTTT
V gene: TRBV5-1; D gene: .; J gene: TRBJ2-4; clone size: once; CDR3 protein: CASSFDIAKNIQYF; CDR3 DNA: TGCGCCAGCAGCTTCGACATAGCCAAAAACATTCAGTACTTC
V gene: TRBV27; D gene: TRBD1; J gene: TRBJ1-1; clone size: .; CDR3 protein: CASSLSPRQGLTEAFF; CDR3 DNA: TGTGCCAGCAGTTTATCCCCCCGACAGGGTCTAACTGAAGCTTTCTTT
V gene: TRBV15; D gene: .; J gene: TRBJ2-1; clone size: .; CDR3 protein: CATSPPPPETRSNEQFF; CDR3 DNA: TGTGCCACCAGCCCTCCCCCCCCAGAGACTAGATCCAATGAGCAGTTCTTC
V gene: TRBV4-1; D gene: .; J gene: TRBJ1-3; clone size: .; CDR3 protein: CASSQGRGYSGNTIYF; CDR3 DNA: TGCGCCAGCAGCCAAGGGAGGGGCTACTCTGGAAACACCATATATTTT
V gene: TRBV7-6; D gene: .; J gene: TRBJ2-1; clone size: few; CDR3 protein: CASSLDGYEQFF; CDR3 DNA: TGTGCCAGCAGCTTAGACGGTTACGAGCAGTTCTTC
V gene: TRBV3-1/TRBV3-2; D gene: TRBD2; J gene: TRBJ2-3; clone size: .; CDR3 protein: CATSRRGVQSTDTQYF; CDR3 DNA: TGTGCCACCTCCCGGCGGGGGGTCCAAAGCACAGATACGCAGTATTTT
V gene: TRBV10-3; D gene: .; J gene: TRBJ1-4; clone size: .; CDR3 protein: CAISVLEGEKLFF; CDR3 DNA: TGTGCCATCAGTGTGTTAGAGGGCGAAAAACTGTTTTTT
V gene: TRBV12-5; D gene: .; J gene: TRBJ1-1; clone size: .; CDR3 protein: CASGLVSTEAFF; CDR3 DNA: TGTGCTAGTGGTTTGGTATCGACTGAAGCTTTCTTT
V gene: TRBV7-2; D gene: .; J gene: TRBJ1-6; clone size: .; CDR3 protein: CASTEDIIDSPLHF; CDR3 DNA: TGTGCCAGCACCGAGGATATAATAGATTCACCCCTCCACTTT
V gene: TRBV4-1; D gene: .; J gene: TRBJ1-1; clone size: .; CDR3 protein: CASSHMGGTEAFF; CDR3 DNA: TGCGCCAGCAGCCACATGGGGGGCACTGAAGCTTTCTTT
V gene: TRBV19; D gene: TRBD2; J gene: TRBJ2-7; clone size: once; CDR3 protein: CASSIIPGLAVYEQYF; CDR3 DNA: TGTGCCAGTAGTATAATACCCGGACTAGCGGTCTACGAGCAGTACTTC
V gene: TRBV29-1; D gene: TRBD1; J gene: TRBJ2-7; clone size: few; CDR3 protein: CSVATGVGVSYEQYF; CDR3 DNA: TGCAGCGTGGCGACAGGGGTGGGAGTCTCCTACGAGCAGTACTTC
V gene: TRBV25-1; D gene: .; J gene: TRBJ2-7; clone size: .; CDR3 protein: CASSDQTGSEQYF; CDR3 DNA: TGTGCCAGCAGTGATCAAACAGGGTCCGAGCAGTACTTC
V gene: TRBV18; D gene: .; J gene: TRBJ1-2; clone size: .; CDR3 protein: CASSPTGKAGYTF; CDR3 DNA: TGTGCCAGCTCACCTACGGGAAAAGCTGGCTACACCTTC
V gene: TRBV6-1; D gene: .; J gene: TRBJ1-1; clone size: .; CDR3 protein: CASSEAQKTEAFF; CDR3 DNA: TGTGCCAGCAGTGAAGCGCAGAAGACTGAAGCTTTCTTT
V gene: TRBV5-1; D gene: .; J gene: TRBJ2-7; clone size: .; CDR3 protein: CASSSGQNYEQYF; CDR3 DNA: TGCGCCAGCAGCTCCGGACAGAACTACGAGCAGTACTTC
V gene: TRBV28; D gene: TRBD1; J gene: TRBJ1-1; clone size: once; CDR3 protein: CASSLRSGGANTEAFF; CDR3 DNA: TGTGCCAGCAGTTTACGCTCAGGGGGCGCGAACACTGAAGCTTTCTTT
V gene: TRBV29-1; D gene: TRBD2; J gene: TRBJ2-2; clone size: .; CDR3 protein: CSVTSGSLTGELFF; CDR3 DNA: TGCAGCGTGACTAGCGGGAGTCTCACCGGGGAGCTGTTTTTT
V gene: TRBV24-1; D gene: .; J gene: TRBJ2-7; clone size: .; CDR3 protein: CATSAPGQPGRSYEQYF; CDR3 DNA: TGTGCCACCAGTGCTCCTGGACAGCCAGGTCGCTCCTACGAGCAGTACTTC
V gene: TRBV5-6; D gene: TRBD1; J gene: TRBJ1-6; clone size: .; CDR3 protein: CASSFRGQGNSPLHF; CDR3 DNA: TGTGCCAGCAGCTTCCGCGGACAGGGAAATTCACCCCTCCACTTT
V gene: TRBV6-4; D gene: .; J gene: TRBJ1-2; clone size: .; CDR3 protein: CASSATAASNYGYTF; CDR3 DNA: TGTGCCAGCAGTGCAACGGCGGCTTCTAACTATGGCTACACCTTC
V gene: TRBV7-9; D gene: TRBD1; J gene: TRBJ2-7; clone size: .; CDR3 protein: CASSRDSGYEQYF; CDR3 DNA: TGTGCCAGCAGCCGGGACAGCGGCTACGAGCAGTACTTC
V gene: TRBV7-9; D gene: .; J gene: TRBJ2-5; clone size: .; CDR3 protein: CASGQQGKETQYF; CDR3 DNA: TGTGCCAGCGGACAACAGGGCAAAGAGACCCAGTACTTC
V gene: TRBV10-3; D gene: TRBD2; J gene: TRBJ2-2; clone size: .; CDR3 protein: CAISETSGSDGELFF; CDR3 DNA: TGTGCCATCAGTGAGACTAGCGGTTCGGACGGGGAGCTGTTTTTT
V gene: TRBV7-2; D gene: .; J gene: TRBJ2-5; clone size: .; CDR3 protein: CASSMDTLTAEETQYF; CDR3 DNA: TGTGCCAGCAGCATGGACACTCTCACCGCGGAGGAGACCCAGTACTTC
V gene: TRBV19; D gene: .; J gene: TRBJ1-2; clone size: .; CDR3 protein: CASSISAASRGGYTF; CDR3 DNA: TGTGCCAGTAGTATATCGGCGGCCTCACGTGGGGGCTACACCTTC
V gene: TRBV18; D gene: TRBD1; J gene: TRBJ2-7; clone size: .; CDR3 protein: CASSPGTDSYEQYF; CDR3 DNA: TGTGCCAGCTCACCGGGGACAGACTCCTACGAGCAGTACTTC
V gene: TRBV29-1; D gene: .; J gene: TRBJ2-3; clone size: .; CDR3 protein: CSVEVATGTDTQYF; CDR3 DNA: TGCAGCGTTGAAGTTGCTACGGGCACAGATACGCAGTATTTT
V gene: TRBV2; D gene: .; J gene: TRBJ2-7; clone size: .; CDR3 protein: CASSVNRAASYEQYF; CDR3 DNA: TGTGCCAGCAGTGTAAACAGGGCCGCGAGCTACGAGCAGTACTTC
V gene: TRBV7-3; D gene: .; J gene: TRBJ2-1; clone size: .; CDR3 protein: CASSLSTSTEQFF; CDR3 DNA: TGTGCCAGCAGCTTATCAACTAGCACTGAGCAGTTCTTC
V gene: TRBV6-5; D gene: TRBD1; J gene: TRBJ2-7; clone size: .; CDR3 protein: CASSETGSITYEQYF; CDR3 DNA: TGTGCCAGCAGCGAGACAGGGTCCATTACCTACGAGCAGTACTTC
V gene: TRBV19; D gene: TRBD2; J gene: TRBJ2-1; clone size: .; CDR3 protein: CASSITSGGAGGEQFF; CDR3 DNA: TGTGCCAGTAGTATTACTAGCGGGGGGGCTGGAGGTGAGCAGTTCTTC
V gene: TRBV25-1; D gene: .; J gene: TRBJ1-3; clone size: .; CDR3 protein: CASSDSSRVLQSGNTIYF; CDR3 DNA: TGTGCCAGCAGTGACAGTTCTAGAGTCTTGCAATCTGGAAACACCATATATTTT
V gene: TRBV11-3; D gene: TRBD1; J gene: TRBJ2-2; clone size: .; CDR3 protein: CASSLGGWGQPLSNTGELFF; CDR3 DNA: TGTGCCAGCAGCTTAGGCGGTTGGGGACAGCCGCTTTCGAACACCGGGGAGCTGTTTTTT
V gene: TRBV7-2; D gene: .; J gene: TRBJ1-5; clone size: few; CDR3 protein: CASSLGTGNQPQHF; CDR3 DNA: TGTGCCAGCAGCTTAGGGACAGGCAATCAGCCCCAGCATTTT
V gene: TRBV10-3; D gene: TRBD1; J gene: TRBJ2-7; clone size: once; CDR3 protein: CAISVEDRAYEQYF; CDR3 DNA: TGTGCCATCAGTGTCGAGGACAGGGCCTACGAGCAGTACTTC